This TCR beta chain stems from a study of CD8+ T cells in alopecia areata. This clone was counted between two and nine times. The sequencing template was cDNA reverse transcribed from extracted RNA. The assay was immunoSEQ multiplex PCR, and TCRdb's table has in-frame clones only and misses some. Seen here are about 180,000 clones, more than 60% observed once, and the top ten hold about 1.7%. The origin of this receptor is a human donor with alopecia areata. Source: CD4+ T cells sorted from blood, taken at week 0.

CDR3 DNA sequence: TGCGCCAGCAGCCCTTCTGACGACCCGTCCAATCAGCCCCAGCATTTT. It translates to CASSPSDDPSNQPQHF. The chain combines TRBV4-1 with TRBJ1-5; D unresolved. The germline V and J ends were trimmed by 4 bases and 3 bases, with 16 bases remaining between them. Looked up from germline, CDR1 is MGHRA and CDR2 is YSYEKL. This CDR3 is 16 amino acids long.